Following are 12 T cell receptor beta chains from one sample sequenced in a study of blood T cell repertoires in COVID-19 (dated by TCRdb to the early 2020s). Library creation used the immunoSEQ multiplex PCR assay. Entries here come from immuneACCESS through TCRdb and include only in-frame sequences with V and J called. Some clones fail to appear in such tables; in the studies checked, an unresolved V gene covers under half of the shortfall, and the cause of the remainder is unknown. The table for this sample lists fewer than 180,000 clones; 70% to 90% of them were counted only once. Together, the top ten hold 2.5% to 4% of the sample. Sequences were obtained from peripheral blood. All receptors derive from a man between 65 and 79 years old with acute or convalescent COVID-19.

DNA of the CDR3: TGTGCCAGCAGCTTAGTACTAGCGAAAGAGACCCAGTACTTC. Amino acid sequence: CASSLVLAKETQYF. This chain uses TRBV7-2 with TRBJ2-5; 7 bases fit TRBD2. Germline CDR1 and CDR2: SGHTA and FQGNSA. This CDR3 comprises 14 residues. The V gene end was trimmed by 1 base and the J gene end by 3 bases; junction bases not matched to a gene: 2.

On this clone itself: A clone one base away is much larger, so this may be a read error. Other DNA sequences in the same sample also yield this CDR3. The chain joins TRBV11-2 to TRBJ2-7, with TRBD1 identical over 8 bases. Germline assignment: CDR1 SGHAT and CDR2 FQNNGV. The CDR3 loop spans 14 amino acids. V shed 1 base, J shed 5 bases, and the junction held 4 bases outside the gene matches. The DNA of the CDR3 is TGTGCCAGCAGCTTAGCCCAGGGGGCCCACGAGCAGTACTTC. Its protein is CASSLAQGAHEQYF. Full variable domain (rest looked up from reference TRBV11-2 and TRBJ2-7): EAGVAQSPRYKIIEKRQSVAFWCNPISGHATLYWYQQILGQGPKLLIQFQNNGVVDDSQLPKDRFSAERLKGVDSTLKIQPAKLEDSAVYLCASSLAQGAHEQYFGPGTRLTVT.

This rearrangement joins TRBV27 to TRBJ2-5, with 11 bases identical to TRBD1. Germline CDR1 reads MNHEY; CDR2 reads SMNVEV (reference sequence). Germline trimming cut 5 bases from V and 5 bases from J; bases unmatched to any gene: 13. The length of the CDR3 is 17 residues. CDR3 sequence reads: CASSPGDRGSIYETQYF. The CDR3 coding sequence is TGTGCCAGCAGTCCCGGGGACAGGGGGTCGATTTATGAGACCCAGTACTTC.

The genes are TRBV30 and TRBJ2-3, with D unclear. The CDR3 extends over 13 amino acids. The germline gives CDR1 GTSNPN, CDR2 SVGIG (reference sequence). V was cut by 4 bases and J by 4 bases, with 12 bases left in between. CDR3 coding DNA: TGTGCCTGGACCCCTGGAGTCGCAGATACGCAGTATTTT. Its translation: CAWTPGVADTQYF.

The chain combines TRBV7-9 with TRBJ1-3, with D possibly being TRBD1 (5 bases). The V end lost 6 bases, the J end lost 0 bases, and 6 bases lay between the germline ends. Germline V CDR1 and CDR2: SEHNR, FQNEAQ (reference sequence). The CDR3 spans 13 residues. Here the CDR3 DNA reads TGTGCCAGCAGGGGGGGCTCTGGAAACACCATATATTTT. This gives the protein CASRGGSGNTIYF.

The chain joins TRBV27 to TRBJ2-5; 9 bases align to TRBD2. Germline loops: CDR1 MNHEY, CDR2 SMNVEV (reference sequence). The CDR3 spans 16 residues. Germline trimming cut 6 bases from V and 1 base from J; bases unmatched to any gene: 9. CDR3 nucleotide sequence: TGTGCCAGCAGCCCGAGGCTGACTAGCGGCCAAGAGACCCAGTACTTC. Amino acids: CASSPRLTSGQETQYF.

This clone was seen once. The V gene is TRBV5-1, the J gene TRBJ2-3, with 7 bases fitting TRBD2. V shed 6 bases, J shed 2 bases, and the junction held 6 bases outside the gene matches. Germline-derived CDR1 and CDR2 are SGHRS and YFSETQ. This CDR3 contains 14 residues. The CDR3: CASMVGGPTDTQYF. CDR3 nucleotides: TGCGCCAGCATGGTGGGAGGGCCCACAGATACGCAGTATTTT.

This clone appeared a single time. The chain employs TRBV19 and TRBJ2-1, with unresolved D. Germline assignment: CDR1 LNHDA and CDR2 SQIVND (reference sequence). With 3 bases removed from V and 2 bases from J, the gap between germline ends came to 11 bases. This CDR3 is built from 15 residues. CDR3 in amino acids: CASSIELQTYNEQFF. The CDR3 DNA sequence: TGTGCCAGTAGTATCGAACTCCAAACCTACAATGAGCAGTTCTTC.

This clone was seen a few times. V and J are TRBV4-2 and TRBJ2-1; 8 positions agree with TRBD2. The V segment lost 0 bases and the J segment 8 bases; nucleotides outside the gene matches: 15. There are 18 residues in the CDR3. CDR1 and CDR2 (germline): LGHNA, YNFKEQ. The CDR3 sequence: CASSQDNQPGLEVYEQFF. Written as DNA, the CDR3 is TGTGCCAGCAGCCAAGATAACCAGCCGGGACTAGAGGTCTATGAGCAGTTCTTC.

This clone was counted once. The J gene is TRBJ1-1, the V gene TRBV11-3; D is possibly TRBD1 (6 bases). Deletions cut 4 bases from V and 3 bases from J, with 15 bases between. CDR3 length equals 15 residues. The germline V gene has CDR1 SGHNT and CDR2 YENEEA. CDR3 bases: TGTGCCAGCAGCTCAGGGGTAGGGGGACACACTGAAGCTTTCTTT. It yields the protein CASSSGVGGHTEAFF.

The chain joins TRBV13 to TRBJ2-1, with TRBD2 matching over 11 bases. Germline CDR1 is PRHDT and CDR2 is FYEKMQ (reference sequence). Germline trimming cut 5 bases from V and 10 bases from J; bases unmatched to any gene: 4. This CDR3 is built from 13 residues. In DNA, the CDR3 is TGTGCCAGCAGCGGATGGACTAGCGGGGAGCAGTTCTTC. It yields the protein CASSGWTSGEQFF.

The V gene is TRBV11-2, the J gene TRBJ2-3; D remains unclear. V shed 3 bases and J shed 2 bases, with 3 bases lying between them. In germline, CDR1 is SGHAT, CDR2 FQNNGV. The CDR3 totals 12 residues. In nucleotides, the CDR3 is TGTGCCAGCAGCTTCTCCACAGATACGCAGTATTTT. This encodes CASSFSTDTQYF.